This passage covers 31 T cell receptor beta chains from one sample sequenced in a study of T cell repertoires in cytomegalovirus infection. These TCRs are of unknown antigen specificity. TCRdb recomputed calls from the reads with MiXCR, one row per CDR3 protein. This table has approximately 1,000,000 distinct CDR3 sequences, approximately 33% appearing once. The input for sequencing was cultured CD8+ T cells from PBMCs, taken from culture after CMV antigen stimulation. The receptor source for this set is a human donor in good health (CMV status not recorded). Some clones in this sample may be carry-over from other donors' samples.

The V gene is TRBV18, the J gene TRBJ2-1, with D perhaps matching TRBD1 or TRBD2 (5 bases each). This CDR3 is 12 amino acids long. Germline V lookup: CDR1 KGHSH, CDR2 LQKENI. V lost 2 bases and J lost 10, with 9 bases in between. The CDR3 sequence: CASSPGGEEQFF. Written as DNA, the CDR3 is TGTGCCAGCTCACCAGGGGGAGAAGAGCAGTTCTTC.

The chain is built from TRBV28 and TRBJ1-5; perhaps TRBD1 as D (6 bases). Germline CDR1 is MDHEN and CDR2 is SYDVKM. The V end was cut by 3 bases, the J end by 5 bases, with 11 bases between. This CDR3 contains 14 residues. The CDR3 sequence: CASSFSGAYQPQHF. CDR3 DNA sequence: TGTGCCAGCAGTTTTTCAGGGGCATATCAGCCCCAGCATTTT.

The rearrangement joins TRBV7-8 to TRBJ1-1; D is unresolved. CDR1 is SGHVS, CDR2 FQNEAQ, per germline. V dropped 1 base and J dropped 0 bases, with 15 bases sitting between them. There are 17 residues in the CDR3. The CDR3 protein is CASSLGVPPLMNTEAFF. Here the CDR3 DNA reads TGTGCCAGCAGCTTAGGGGTTCCCCCCCTAATGAACACTGAAGCTTTCTTT.

J is TRBJ1-3 and V is TRBV7-8; D not certain. This CDR3 region has 15 residues. Germline-derived CDR1 and CDR2 are SGHVS and FQNEAQ. V lost 1 base, J lost 3 bases, and 10 bases lay in between. The CDR3 spells CASSLGVTDGNTIYF. In DNA, the CDR3 is TGTGCCAGCAGCTTAGGGGTGACGGATGGAAACACCATATATTTT. Drawing the rest from reference TRBV7-8 and TRBJ1-3, the complete variable domain is GAGVSQSPRYKVAKRGQDVALRCDPISGHVSLFWYQQALGQGPEFLTYFQNEAQLDKSGLPSDRFFAERPEGSVSTLKIQRTQQEDSAVYLCASSLGVTDGNTIYFGEGSWLTVV.

This clonotype was found many times. The chain links TRBV7-6 to TRBJ2-5; D is perhaps TRBD2 (6 bases). The CDR3 covers 16 residues. The V gene lost 7 bases and the J gene lost 0 bases, with 18 bases spanning the gap. From germline, CDR1 is SGHVS and CDR2 FNYEAQ. CDR3 sequence reads: CASTGGWAGNQETQYF. The CDR3 bases are TGTGCCAGCACCGGAGGGTGGGCAGGGAACCAAGAGACCCAGTACTTC. Filled out from reference TRBV7-6 and TRBJ2-5, the complete variable domain reads GAGVSQSPRYKVTKRGQDVALRCDPISGHVSLYWYRQALGQGPEFLTYFNYEAQQDKSGLPNDRFSAERPEGSISTLTIQRTEQRDSAMYRCASTGGWAGNQETQYFGPGTRLLVL.

This clonotype has a handful of counts. This chain uses TRBV9 with TRBJ2-5, with 11 bases fitting TRBD2. Unmatched junction bases numbered 7, after V lost 4 bases and J lost 5 bases. This CDR3 has 15 residues. CDR1 and CDR2 from the germline V gene are SGDLS and YYNGEE. CDR3: CASSLGTSGRETQYF. CDR3 sequence (DNA): TGTGCCAGCAGCCTTGGGACTAGCGGAAGGGAGACCCAGTACTTC.

This clonotype has only a few counts. V usage is TRBV20-1 and J usage is TRBJ2-6, with 7 bases fitting TRBD1. Germline CDR1 is DFQATT and CDR2 is SNEGSKA (reference sequence). Trimming cost V 4 bases and J 4 bases; bases outside gene matches: 7. The length of the CDR3 is 15 residues. The DNA of the CDR3 is TGCAGTGCTATCGACAGGGTTTCAGGGGCCAACGTCCTGACTTTC. Protein product: CSAIDRVSGANVLTF.

The chain carries TRBV27 and TRBJ2-1; 7 positions agree with TRBD1. The CDR3 extends over 14 amino acids. The germline V gene has CDR1 MNHEY and CDR2 SMNVEV (reference sequence). V was pared by 6 bases and J by 5 bases, with 7 bases of the junction left unmatched. The CDR3 DNA reads TGTGCCAGCAGCGCCATGGGACAGCACAATGAGCAGTTCTTC. The encoded protein is CASSAMGQHNEQFF.

In this sample, this clonotype turned up many times. This sequence joins TRBV7-9 and TRBJ1-6; D is unclear. The CDR3 is made up of 15 amino acids. Germline CDR1 reads SEHNR; CDR2 reads FQNEAQ (reference sequence). Trimming took 1 base from V and 7 from J, leaving 11 bases between them. The CDR3 spells CASSLEAEVNSPLHF. CDR3 bases: TGTGCCAGCAGCTTAGAGGCAGAAGTAAATTCACCCCTCCACTTT.

This clonotype has more than one count but fewer than ten. The chain joins TRBV7-9 to TRBJ1-1; D uncertain. The CDR3 has 14 residues. CDR1 and CDR2 from the germline V gene are SEHNR and FQNEAQ (reference sequence). Trimming left V 4 bases short and J 6 bases short, with 15 bases between. The DNA for the CDR3 is TGTGCCAGCAGCTCATCGCAGCGTTGGGCTGAAGCTTTCTTT. Protein sequence: CASSSSQRWAEAFF.

The chain recombines TRBV6-2 or TRBV6-3 with TRBJ1-5; D is perhaps TRBD1 (5 bases). Trimming left V 6 bases short and J 5 bases short, with 14 bases between. The CDR3 consists of 14 residues. CDR1 and CDR2 (germline): MNHEY, SVGEGT. The CDR3 spells CASRQEKNDQPQHF. The CDR3, as DNA: TGTGCCAGCAGACAGGAAAAGAATGATCAGCCCCAGCATTTT.

The chain is built from TRBV12-3 or TRBV12-4 and TRBJ2-1, with D perhaps TRBD1 or TRBD2 (6 bases each). The CDR3 is 13 residues long. V shed 4 bases and J shed 8 bases, with 12 bases lying between them. This CDR3 is CASSSDGGDEQFF. CDR3 sequence (DNA): TGTGCCAGCAGTTCGGACGGGGGCGATGAGCAGTTCTTC.

This chain links TRBV6-5 with TRBJ2-1; no firm D call. The CDR3 spans 16 residues. Trimming took 2 bases from V and 2 from J, leaving 13 bases between them. The germline gives CDR1 MNHEY, CDR2 SVGAGI. This CDR3 reads CASSYGAGQAYNEQFF. The CDR3 region has the DNA TGTGCCAGCAGTTACGGCGCAGGTCAGGCCTACAATGAGCAGTTCTTC.

Notes on this clonotype: The junction departs from the called germline gene at one end, perhaps through a read error. The gene calls are TRBV7-7 and TRBJ2-3; TRBD1 is a possible D gene (6 bases). Germline CDR1 reads SSHAT; CDR2 reads FNYEAQ (reference sequence). CDR3 size: 15 residues. The CDR3 nucleotides read TGTGCTAGCAGCCCCTGGACAGATTACACAGATACGCAGTATTTT. Translation gives CASSPWTDYTDTQYF.

This clonotype appeared many times. The genes are TRBV7-8 and TRBJ2-3; 7 bases align to TRBD2. J was trimmed by 0 bases and V by 5 bases; bases with no gene match: 17. This CDR3 region has 19 residues. Germline lookup yields CDR1 SGHVS and CDR2 FQNEAQ. The CDR3 region has the DNA TGTGCCAGCAGCCATAGTAGGAACCAGGCGGGGGAGAGCACAGATACGCAGTATTTT. The encoded protein is CASSHSRNQAGESTDTQYF.

The CDR3, as DNA: TGTGCCAGCAGGAGAGAGACCGGGTCACTTTACAATGAGCAGTTCTTC. Protein: CASRRETGSLYNEQFF. The rearrangement links TRBV28 to TRBJ2-1; D is undetermined. Deletions cut 6 bases from V and 4 bases from J, with 19 bases between. CDR3 length: 16 amino acids. Germline CDR1 and CDR2: MDHEN and SYDVKM.

This clonotype was observed a few times. This chain links TRBV6-2 or TRBV6-3 with TRBJ2-7; the D gene is possibly TRBD1 (6 bases). Germline assignment: CDR1 MNHEY and CDR2 SVGEGT. The CDR3 is 15 residues long. V was trimmed by 5 bases and J by 1 base, leaving 15 bases between them. Here the CDR3 reads CASSGRVRGSYEQYV. The CDR3 region has the DNA TGTGCCAGCAGTGGCCGGGTCAGGGGATCCTACGAGCAGTACGTC.

This clonotype was observed a handful of times. The chain recombines TRBV7-9 with TRBJ1-4; D gene ambiguous. CDR1 and CDR2 (germline): SEHNR, FQNEAQ (reference sequence). The CDR3 runs to 13 residues. Trimming shortened V by 5 bases and J by 4 bases, and 8 bases separated the two germline ends. DNA for the CDR3: TGTGCCAGCAGCAGGCAGGATAATGAAAAACTGTTTTTT. This codes for CASSRQDNEKLFF.

The chain employs TRBV5-1 and TRBJ2-7, with 7 bases lining up with TRBD2. Germline-derived CDR1 and CDR2 are SGHRS and YFSETQ. V lost 5 bases to trimming and J lost 2 bases; unmatched junction nucleotides: 7. The CDR3 extends over 14 amino acids. CDR3 loop: CASRGGRWPYEQYF. The CDR3 region has the DNA TGCGCCAGCAGGGGGGGGAGGTGGCCCTACGAGCAGTACTTC.

This clonotype was detected a few times. The chain links TRBV6-5 to TRBJ2-3; possibly TRBD1 for D (5 bases). Trimming left V 2 bases short and J 3 bases short, with 15 bases between. Germline V CDR1 and CDR2: MNHEY, SVGAGI. The CDR3 is 16 residues long. In nucleotides, the CDR3 is TGTGCCAGCAGTTACAGGGGCCCATATCCGACAGATACGCAGTATTTT. Translating gives CASSYRGPYPTDTQYF.

This clonotype has more than one count but fewer than ten. The chain couples TRBV6-5 to TRBJ1-1; no definite D call. The CDR3 extends over 14 amino acids. V lost 0 bases and J 3 bases, leaving 8 bases between the germline ends. Germline V gene sequence: CDR1 MNHEY, CDR2 SVGAGI. The CDR3, as DNA: TGTGCCAGCAGTTACTCATTTCCGGACACTGAAGCTTTCTTT. It specifies CASSYSFPDTEAFF.

The chain combines TRBV7-2 with TRBJ1-2; a possible D gene is TRBD1 (6 bases). Looked up from germline, CDR1 is SGHTA and CDR2 is FQGNSA. This CDR3 spans 15 amino acids. Trimming cost V 0 bases and J 6 bases, with 14 bases left between them. The CDR3 is CASSLAADSLNGYTF. The CDR3 DNA follows: TGTGCCAGCAGCTTAGCCGCGGACAGCCTTAATGGCTACACCTTC.

This clonotype was observed many times. CDR3 loop: CASSTLAGAPYNEQFF. DNA for the CDR3: TGTGCCAGCAGCACCTTAGCGGGGGCCCCATACAATGAGCAGTTCTTC. The chain uses TRBV7-6 and TRBJ2-1, with 9 bases fitting TRBD2. The CDR3 runs to 16 residues. Germline CDR1 and CDR2: SGHVS and FNYEAQ. Trimming removed 5 bases from V and 4 bases from J; junction bases left unmatched: 9.

This clonotype has a single count. The rearrangement links TRBV12-3 or TRBV12-4 to TRBJ2-3; 14 nucleotides agree with TRBD2. CDR3 size: 17 residues. The V and J ends lost 4 bases and 6 bases, in that order; junction bases with no gene match: 9. CDR3 sequence reads: CASSSGLAGGLRDTQYF. CDR3 in DNA: TGTGCCAGCAGTTCTGGACTAGCGGGGGGCCTACGGGATACGCAGTATTTT.

J is TRBJ2-1 and V is TRBV12-3 or TRBV12-4; 9 bases are a match to TRBD2. This CDR3 contains 16 residues. The V and J ends lost 4 bases and 6 bases, in that order; junction bases with no gene match: 10. CDR3 protein: CASSYPLAGFSNEQFF. The CDR3 DNA reads TGTGCCAGCAGTTACCCCCTAGCGGGGTTCTCCAATGAGCAGTTCTTC.

This clonotype was picked up many times. The chain combines TRBV7-6 with TRBJ2-7, with a tentative D call TRBD1 (5 bases). Trimming removed 1 base at V and 2 bases at J, with 9 bases between. Germline V gene data show CDR1 as SGHVS and CDR2 as FNYEAQ. This CDR3 has 14 amino acids. CDR3 sequence reads: CASSLGGHPYEQYF. Here the CDR3 DNA reads TGTGCCAGCAGCTTAGGCGGACACCCCTACGAGCAGTACTTC.

This clonotype was counted only a few times. This chain uses TRBV19 with TRBJ1-2; 12 nucleotides align to TRBD1. The germline V gene encodes CDR1 LNHDA and CDR2 SQIVND (reference sequence). The CDR3 runs to 15 residues. J gave up 3 bases and V 5 bases, and 4 bases lay outside the gene matches. The CDR3 coding sequence is TGTGCCAGTAGTGCCGGGACAGGGGGCGACTATGGCTACACCTTC. Amino acid sequence: CASSAGTGGDYGYTF.

This clonotype was found a few times. The chain joins TRBV27 to TRBJ1-1; D is unresolved. The V gene lost 0 bases and the J gene lost 2 bases, with 4 bases spanning the gap. This CDR3 spans 13 amino acids. Germline CDR1 MNHEY, CDR2 SMNVEV (reference sequence). CDR3 residues: CASSLSFNTEAFF. The CDR3 nucleotides are TGTGCCAGCAGTTTATCGTTCAACACTGAAGCTTTCTTT.

This clonotype was picked up many times. The chain combines TRBV19 with TRBJ2-6; D uncertain. The CDR3 has 14 residues. Per germline, CDR1 LNHDA and CDR2 SQIVND (reference sequence). V was pared by 5 bases and J by 6 bases, with 11 bases between. The CDR3 loop reads CASSYGVEANVLTF. DNA of the CDR3: TGTGCCAGTAGTTATGGGGTGGAGGCCAACGTCCTGACTTTC.

This clonotype showed up many times. The V and J genes are TRBV7-9 and TRBJ2-3, with a possible D match to TRBD2 (5 bases). This CDR3 region has 15 residues. The ends were cut back, 4 bases at V and 1 base at J, with 12 bases in the middle. Per germline, CDR1 SEHNR and CDR2 FQNEAQ (reference sequence). The CDR3 DNA sequence: TGTGCCAGCAGCTCCCCGGGGAAAGGCACAGATACGCAGTATTTT. Translating gives CASSSPGKGTDTQYF.

Only a few counts were recorded for this clonotype. The rearrangement uses TRBV4-1 and TRBJ2-5, with D unclear. The germline V gene encodes CDR1 MGHRA and CDR2 YSYEKL. The CDR3 spans 17 residues. V was trimmed by 0 bases and J by 3 bases, leaving 17 bases between them. The CDR3 nucleotides are TGCGCCAGCAGCCAAGAACCGGCTAGAGAAGGGAAAGAGACCCAGTACTTC. Amino acid sequence: CASSQEPAREGKETQYF.